Listed here are 15 T cell receptor beta chains from one sample, sequenced in a study of OX40 agonist ivuxolimab in advanced cancers. TCRdb keeps only in-frame clones here, not all; method: immunoSEQ multiplex PCR. The profile shows tens of thousands of clones, 70% to 90% of them singletons. This specimen was CD4+ or CD8+ T cells sorted from blood, taken in a trial of the OX40 agonist ivuxolimab. Every receptor here comes from an adult with an advanced solid tumor such as melanoma, head and neck, liver or kidney cancer.

The chain carries TRBV7-2 and TRBJ2-1, with D perhaps TRBD2 (5 bases). Between the trimmed V and J ends, which lost 0 bases and 10 bases, there was a span of 10 bases. Germline V lookup: CDR1 SGHTA, CDR2 FQGNSA. The CDR3 spans 13 residues. CDR3 protein: CASSLAFSEEQFF. As DNA, the CDR3 is TGTGCCAGCAGCTTAGCGTTTAGCGAGGAGCAGTTCTTC. Variable domain in full (rest from reference TRBV7-2 and TRBJ2-1): GAGVSQSPSNKVTEKGKDVELRCDPISGHTALYWYRQSLGQGLEFLIYFQGNSAPDKSGLPSDRFSAERTGGSVSTLTIQRTQQEDSAVYLCASSLAFSEEQFFGPGTRLTVL.

This clone was detected once. This chain uses TRBV5-6 with TRBJ2-2; D uncertain. Per the germline V gene, CDR1 is SGHDT and CDR2 is YYEEEE. V lost 2 bases and J 0 bases, leaving 14 bases between the germline ends. The CDR3 runs to 17 residues. The chain's CDR3 is CASSFDWTAANTGELFF. The CDR3 coding sequence is TGTGCCAGCAGCTTTGACTGGACGGCTGCGAACACCGGGGAGCTGTTTTTT.

CDR3 loop: CATSLRQGMIDTIYF. DNA of the CDR3: TGTGCCACCAGCCTCAGACAAGGGATGATCGACACCATATATTTT. This sequence joins TRBV15 and TRBJ1-3; D gene ambiguous. V was trimmed by 5 bases and J by 8 bases, leaving 19 bases between them. The germline CDR1 and CDR2 sequences are LNHNV and YYDKDF (reference sequence). CDR3 length: 15 residues.

The chain is built from TRBV20-1 and TRBJ1-5; no firm D call. The V and J ends lost 8 bases and 5 bases respectively, with 10 bases between them. The CDR3 consists of 11 residues. The germline CDR1 and CDR2 sequences are DFQATT and SNEGSKA (reference sequence). This CDR3 is CSPTPHQPQHF. The CDR3 DNA is TGCAGTCCAACCCCACATCAGCCCCAGCATTTT.

This rearrangement joins TRBV9 to TRBJ2-7; D possibly corresponds to TRBD2 (6 bases). Germline lookup yields CDR1 SGDLS and CDR2 YYNGEE. CDR3 length: 14 residues. V lost 4 bases to trimming and J lost 2 bases, with 13 bases between them. The CDR3 DNA follows: TGTGCCAGCAGCCCATCCTGGAGGGCCTACGAGCAGTACTTC. It encodes CASSPSWRAYEQYF. Supplemented by reference TRBV9 and TRBJ2-7, the full variable domain reads DSGVTQTPKHLITATGQRVTLRCSPRSGDLSVYWYQQSLDQGLQFLIQYYNGEERAKGNILERFSAQQFPDLHSELNLSSLELGDSALYFCASSPSWRAYEQYFGPGTRLTVT.

The V call is TRBV7-9, the J call TRBJ2-1, with TRBD2 matching over 10 bases. After removal of 4 bases from V and 6 bases from J, the junction contained 9 bases not matched to a gene. CDR3 size: 16 residues. CDR1 SEHNR and CDR2 FQNEAQ come from the germline V gene (reference sequence). The CDR3 coding sequence is TGTGCCAGCAGCTCTAGCGGGGGACGGGGGGCCAATGAGCAGTTCTTC. This codes for CASSSSGGRGANEQFF.

J is TRBJ2-1 and V is TRBV10-3; 7 bases are a match to TRBD1. CDR3 length: 15 amino acids. V shed 11 bases and J 0 bases; nucleotides not matched to a gene: 10. The germline V gene encodes CDR1 ENHRY and CDR2 SYGVKD. The CDR3 DNA reads as TGTGCCGCGATGACGACAGGGCTCTCCTACAATGAGCAGTTCTTC. It encodes CAAMTTGLSYNEQFF.

This chain links TRBV27 with TRBJ2-1; D is unresolved. The length of the CDR3 is 14 residues. In germline, CDR1 is MNHEY, CDR2 SMNVEV (reference sequence). V gave up 2 bases and J gave up 10 bases, with 15 bases separating them. CDR3 residues: CASSLAFSVNEQFF. CDR3 coding DNA: TGTGCCAGCAGTTTAGCTTTTAGTGTCAACGAGCAGTTCTTC.

V and J are TRBV21-1 and TRBJ1-5; TRBD1 is taken as the D call from the table, unchecked against the DNA. TRBV21-1 is reported as a pseudogene. This CDR3 is 14 amino acids long. The chain's CDR3 is CALQTGGEYQPQHF. For the CDR3, the DNA is TGTGCCCTACAGACAGGGGGGGAATATCAGCCCCAGCATTTT.

The chain has TRBV5-8 and TRBJ1-6; D gene unclear. The CDR3 is 15 residues long. The germline gives CDR1 SGHTS, CDR2 YDEGEE. V was pared by 0 bases and J by 0 bases, with 4 bases between. For the CDR3, the DNA is TGTGCCAGCAGCTTGGGGGGCTCCTATAATTCACCCCTCCACTTT. Encoded protein: CASSLGGSYNSPLHF. Combining the CDR3 with reference TRBV5-8 and TRBJ1-6 gives the whole variable domain EAGVTQSPTHLIKTRGQQATLRCSPISGHTSVYWYQQALGLGLQFLLWYDEGEERNRGNFPPRFSGRQFPNYSSELNVNALELEDSALYLCASSLGGSYNSPLHFGNGTRLTVT.

This clone was seen only once. The chain combines TRBV11-3 with TRBJ2-7; TRBD1 matches at 10 bases. The CDR3 contains 20 residues. Looked up from germline, CDR1 is SGHNT and CDR2 is YENEEA. With V trimmed by 4 bases and J by 2 bases, 20 bases remained unmatched. CDR3 bases: TGTGCCAGCAGCTCCCATTTCCCGGGACAGGGGTCCTCTTATACCTACGAGCAGTACTTC. Protein sequence: CASSSHFPGQGSSYTYEQYF.

The chain couples TRBV18 to TRBJ1-6; 8 bases align to TRBD1. V was clipped by 4 bases and J by 16 bases; unmatched bases: 3. The CDR3 sequence is 11 residues long. Germline CDR1 and CDR2: KGHSH and LQKENI. The chain's CDR3 is CASSLDRDLHF. DNA of the CDR3: TGTGCCAGCTCACTGGACAGGGATCTCCACTTT.

V usage is TRBV27 and J usage is TRBJ1-5; 9 bases agree with TRBD1. In germline, CDR1 is MNHEY, CDR2 SMNVEV (reference sequence). The CDR3 length is 16 residues. The junction had 11 bases not matched to a gene; V was cut back by 5 bases and J by 6 bases. The DNA for the CDR3 is TGTGCCAGCAGTCGGGACAGGGTTACGATGAGTCAGCCCCAGCATTTT. It codes for CASSRDRVTMSQPQHF.

The chain couples TRBV5-1 to TRBJ2-5; a possible D gene is TRBD1 (5 bases). Trimming left V 6 bases short and J 1 base short, with 16 bases between. The CDR3 consists of 15 residues. Germline V lookup: CDR1 SGHRS, CDR2 YFSETQ. The CDR3 sequence is CASTLTGLPQETQYF. The CDR3 DNA reads as TGCGCCAGCACTCTAACAGGCCTTCCCCAAGAGACCCAGTACTTC.

A single count supports this clone. The gene calls are TRBV6-5 and TRBJ2-2; maybe TRBD1 (5 bases). Trimming removed 6 bases at V and 7 bases at J, with 12 bases between. The V gene's germline CDR1 is MNHEY and CDR2 SVGAGI. CDR3 size: 13 residues. Here the CDR3 reads CASRLQGVGELFF. Written as DNA, the CDR3 is TGTGCCAGCAGGCTCCAGGGTGTCGGGGAGCTGTTTTTT.